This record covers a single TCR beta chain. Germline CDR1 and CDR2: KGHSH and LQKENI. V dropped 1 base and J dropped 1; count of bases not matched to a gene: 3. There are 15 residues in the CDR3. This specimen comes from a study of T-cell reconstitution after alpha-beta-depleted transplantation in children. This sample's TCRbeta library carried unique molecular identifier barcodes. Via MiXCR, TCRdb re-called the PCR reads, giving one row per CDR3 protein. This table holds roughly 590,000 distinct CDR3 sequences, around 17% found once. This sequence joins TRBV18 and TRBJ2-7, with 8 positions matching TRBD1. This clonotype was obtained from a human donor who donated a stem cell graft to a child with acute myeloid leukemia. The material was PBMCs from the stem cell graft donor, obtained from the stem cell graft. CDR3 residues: CASSPLGTGSYEQYF. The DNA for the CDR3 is TGTGCCAGCTCACCACTTGGGACAGGATCCTACGAGCAGTACTTC. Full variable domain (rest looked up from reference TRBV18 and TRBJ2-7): NAGVMQNPRHLVRRRGQEARLRCSPMKGHSHVYWYRQLPEEGLKFMVYLQKENIIDESGMPKERFSAEFPKEGPSILRIQQVVRGDSAAYFCASSPLGTGSYEQYFGPGTRLTVT.